These T cell receptor beta chains were read from a single sample in a study of Ad26.COV2.S vaccination and SARS-CoV-2 variants. The repertoire was sequenced with immunoSEQ multiplex PCR; TCRdb's copy has only in-frame clones and lacks some. Here the sample spans some 250,000 clones, over 75% being singletons. The input for sequencing was peripheral blood, taken in a trial of Ad26.COV2.S vaccine versus placebo. The receptors were gathered from a person aged 18 to 65 who received the Ad26.COV2.S COVID-19 vaccine or a placebo. CDR3s include the opening cysteine and the closing phenylalanine or tryptophan. A D gene is named only where the DNA matches it firmly. Clone size is given for some rows only: seen once, a few or many times, or a class if the clone is expanded.

d_gene	len	abundance	j_gene	v_gene	CDR3nt	CDR3aa
.	16	.	TRBJ2-5	TRBV30	TGTGCCTGGAGTGAGGGGGTTGGGGGGTTACAAGAGACCCAGTACTTC	CAWSEGVGGLQETQYF
.	15	.	TRBJ1-1	TRBV28	TGTGCCAGCAGTGGATCCGGGACCCAGCGGACTGAAGCTTTCTTT	CASSGSGTQRTEAFF
.	15	.	TRBJ2-1	TRBV5-1	TGCGCCAGCAGCTTGGTTCAAAGCTCCTACAATGAGCAGTTCTTC	CASSLVQSSYNEQFF
TRBD2	17	few	TRBJ2-1	TRBV6-2/TRBV6-3	TGTGCCAGCAGTTACTCGCCTCTAGCGGGTCTCTACAATGAGCAGTTCTTC	CASSYSPLAGLYNEQFF
.	12	.	TRBJ2-7	TRBV3-1/TRBV3-2	TGTGCCAGCAGCCAGTCCCTCTACGAGCAGTACTTC	CASSQSLYEQYF
TRBD2	15	.	TRBJ2-7	TRBV9	TGTGCCAGCAGCGTAGCAGCGGGGGGCTCCTACGAGCAGTACTTC	CASSVAAGGSYEQYF
TRBD1	16	.	TRBJ2-3	TRBV6-6	TGTGCCAGCAGCACACAGAACAACAGGGGCGCAGATACGCAGTATTTT	CASSTQNNRGADTQYF
TRBD1	19	once	TRBJ1-6	TRBV3-1/TRBV3-2	TGTGCCAGCAGCCAAGTTGGGAGGGGGCGCTGGTCGGTAGAATCACCCCTCCACTTT	CASSQVGRGRWSVESPLHF
TRBD1	14	.	TRBJ2-7	TRBV9	TGTGCCAGCAGCGACCCGGGACAGGGCAACGAGCAGTACTTC	CASSDPGQGNEQYF
.	14	once	TRBJ2-5	TRBV5-5	TGTGCCAGCAGCTTGCGGACGGGTCTGGAGACCCAGTACTTC	CASSLRTGLETQYF
.	15	once	TRBJ2-1	TRBV3-1/TRBV3-2	TGTGCCAGCAGCCAAGTTGGGTCGGTTACAATTGAGCAGTTCTTC	CASSQVGSVTIEQFF